The following is a T cell receptor (beta chain) sequence with its context. What it binds is not known. The entry originates in a study of a mutant IDH1 vaccine in newly diagnosed glioma. Study background: Vaccination started 4-6 weeks after radiotherapy alone, or with temozolomide cycles.

Time point here: week 47, end of study. Each vaccine dose was 300 ug of mutant IDH1 20-mer peptide, with topical imiquimod. All eight of the vaccinations patients received fell in weeks 1, 3, 5, 7, 11, 15, 19 and 23. Profiling relied on immunoSEQ multiplex PCR, and the TCRdb table lists in-frame clones only, not all of them. The table has 50,000 to 70,000 clones, around 86% seen once. The sample in question was PBMCs, obtained from a glioma patient whose treatment included an IDH1 peptide vaccine. The sequence was collected from a woman in her forties or fifties with glioma.

CDR3 region: CASSKDRGSYNYGYTF. The CDR3 DNA is TGTGCCAGCAGCAAAGACAGGGGGAGTTATAACTATGGCTACACCTTC. The genes are TRBV28 and TRBJ1-2, with 9 bases aligning to TRBD1. With V trimmed by 6 bases and J by 1 base, 9 bases remained unmatched. There are 16 residues in the CDR3. Germline V gene sequence: CDR1 MDHEN, CDR2 SYDVKM.